A selection of T cell receptor beta chains follows, all from one sample in a study of blood T cell repertoires in COVID-19. Sequenced by immunoSEQ multiplex PCR; TCRdb stores in-frame clones only, minus some. The repertoire holds roughly 70,000 clones, 75% to 80% seen once, with 15% to 19% in the top ten. The sequenced sample consisted of peripheral blood. These receptor sequences come from a human donor in a cohort sampled during active COVID-19. Both conserved end residues are part of each CDR3. D genes are given only for firm matches. Not every row has a clone size; where given, it reads once, few, many or a size class.

D	V	length	J	size	DNA	CDR3
TRBD2	TRBV5-4	16	TRBJ2-1	.	TGTGCCAGCAGCACCTTAGCCGGGACTAGAAACAATGAGCAGTTCTTC	CASSTLAGTRNNEQFF
.	TRBV4-2	16	TRBJ2-1	.	TGTGCCAGCAGCCAAGTAGTCAGCGGCTCCTACAATGAGCAGTTCTTC	CASSQVVSGSYNEQFF
.	TRBV4-1	17	TRBJ1-2	.	TGCGCCAGCAGCCAAGATGTTCGCGCGGGAAGCGAATATGGCTACACCTTC	CASSQDVRAGSEYGYTF
TRBD1	TRBV4-3	17	TRBJ1-4	.	TGCGCCAGCAGCCGAACGAAACAGGGGGCAACTAATGAAAAACTGTTTTTT	CASSRTKQGATNEKLFF
.	TRBV18	15	TRBJ1-4	.	TGTGCCAGCTCACCCTCGGCCAGGGAAAATGAAAAACTGTTTTTT	CASSPSARENEKLFF
TRBD1	TRBV10-1	13	TRBJ2-7	.	TGCGCCAGCACCAAGGACAGGTTAGGCGAGCAGTACTTC	CASTKDRLGEQYF
TRBD2	TRBV29-1	13	TRBJ2-1	.	TGCAGCGTCGACGGACTAGCGGACAATGAGCAGTTCTTC	CSVDGLADNEQFF
.	TRBV10-3	12	TRBJ2-7	.	TGTGCCATCAGTCCACAGGGATACGAGCAGTACTTC	CAISPQGYEQYF
TRBD1	TRBV5-1	16	TRBJ1-1	.	TGCGCCAGCATTATCCGGGACAGGGAGAAATTCACTGAAGCTTTCTTT	CASIIRDREKFTEAFF
TRBD1	TRBV18	17	TRBJ1-4	once	TGTGCCAGCTCACCCAGGACAGGGGGCGCCGGTAATGAAAAACTGTTTTTT	CASSPRTGGAGNEKLFF
.	TRBV19	17	TRBJ1-1	.	TGTGCCAGTAGTAAGGGGAAGTCTGGCACCTGGGACACTGAAGCTTTCTTT	CASSKGKSGTWDTEAFF
.	TRBV27	13	TRBJ2-1	few	TGTGCCAGCAGTTTTCTGAGGGCGGGGCGGCGGTTCTTC	CASSFLRAGRRFF
.	TRBV28	12	TRBJ2-7	.	TGTGCCAGCAGTCTCCGGGGGTACGAGCAGTACTTC	CASSLRGYEQYF
TRBD1	TRBV28	15	TRBJ1-5	.	TGTGCCAGCAGTTCCCGGGACAGGGGAGTTCAGCCCCAGCATTTT	CASSSRDRGVQPQHF
TRBD2	TRBV6-5	15	TRBJ2-7	.	TGTGCCAGCGAGGTCTTAGCGGGAGGTGAAAACGAGCAGTACTTC	CASEVLAGGENEQYF
TRBD2	TRBV7-6	16	TRBJ2-5	.	TGTGCCAGCAGCTCGCTGACTAGCGGAGGGCCAAGTGCCCAGTACTTC	CASSSLTSGGPSAQYF
TRBD1	TRBV3-1/TRBV3-2	14	TRBJ1-3	few	TGTGCCAGCAGTCAGGACAGGGCTGGAAACACCATATATTTT	CASSQDRAGNTIYF
TRBD1	TRBV7-6	17	TRBJ1-2	.	TGTGCCAGCAGCTTAAATTCTCCGGGGACAGCGAACTATGGCTACACCTTC	CASSLNSPGTANYGYTF
.	TRBV6-1	13	TRBJ1-2	few	TGTGCCAGCAGTGAAGCGCAAGGGGTAGGCTACACCTTC	CASSEAQGVGYTF
TRBD2	TRBV11-2	16	TRBJ2-5	.	TGTGCCAGCAGCTTAGATCCAGCGGGAGCGCGTGAGACCCAGTACTTC	CASSLDPAGARETQYF
.	TRBV27	15	TRBJ1-2	.	TGTGCCAGCAGGAGACAGGCTGGGTCTAACTATGGCTACACCTTC	CASRRQAGSNYGYTF
.	TRBV11-2	15	TRBJ2-7	.	TGTGCCAGCAGCTTAGATCAGGGTCCAACCTACGAGCAGTACTTC	CASSLDQGPTYEQYF
TRBD2	TRBV28	18	TRBJ2-7	.	TGTGCCAGCAGTTATACCGGGACTAGCGGGAGAAACTCCTACGAGCAGTACTTC	CASSYTGTSGRNSYEQYF
.	TRBV4-1	13	TRBJ2-3	medium-sized	TGCGCCAGCAGCCGAACTAGCACAGATACGCAGTATTTT	CASSRTSTDTQYF
TRBD1	TRBV7-9	16	TRBJ1-4	.	TGTGCCAGCAGCTTAGGTTGGCAGGGGGCGGTTGAAAAACTGTTTTTT	CASSLGWQGAVEKLFF
.	TRBV6-4	16	TRBJ2-2	once	TGTGCCAGCAGTGACCGCGCAGGTGATAACACCGGGGAGCTGTTTTTT	CASSDRAGDNTGELFF
.	TRBV5-1	16	TRBJ2-7	.	TGCGCCAGCAGCTTAAGGACGGATCCCGCGGGCTACGAGCAGTACTTC	CASSLRTDPAGYEQYF
.	TRBV5-4	15	TRBJ2-1	.	TGTGCCAGCAGCTTCCGAATTGGCGGCTACAATGAGCAGTTCTTC	CASSFRIGGYNEQFF
TRBD2	TRBV11-2	14	TRBJ2-1	.	TGTGCCAGCAGCTTCGGGCTAGCGGGATATGAGCAGTTCTTC	CASSFGLAGYEQFF
.	TRBV5-1	13	TRBJ1-6	few	TGCGCCAGCAGCTTGGCTACGAATTCACCCCTCCACTTT	CASSLATNSPLHF
.	TRBV6-2/TRBV6-3	11	TRBJ1-4	.	TGTGCCAGCAGCCGCGGCCCGAAACTGTTTTTT	CASSRGPKLFF
.	TRBV10-2	13	TRBJ2-5	.	TGCGCCAGCAGTGGGCCCCCTCCCGAGACCCAGTACTTC	CASSGPPPETQYF
.	TRBV10-3	14	TRBJ1-1	.	TGTGCCATCAGTGGGGGCGACTTGAACACTGAAGCTTTCTTT	CAISGGDLNTEAFF